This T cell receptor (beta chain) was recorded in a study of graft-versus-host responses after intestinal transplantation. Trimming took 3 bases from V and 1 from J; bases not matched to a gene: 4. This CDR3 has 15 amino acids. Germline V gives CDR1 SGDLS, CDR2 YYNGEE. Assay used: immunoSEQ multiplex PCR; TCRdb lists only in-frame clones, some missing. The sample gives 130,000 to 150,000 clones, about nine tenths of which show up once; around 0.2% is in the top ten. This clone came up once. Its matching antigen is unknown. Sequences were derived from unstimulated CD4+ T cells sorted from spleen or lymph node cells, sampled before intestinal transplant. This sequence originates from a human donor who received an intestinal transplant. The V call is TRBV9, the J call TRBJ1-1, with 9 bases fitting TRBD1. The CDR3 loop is CASSDGQGTNTEAFF. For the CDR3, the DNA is TGTGCCAGCAGCGACGGACAGGGGACGAACACTGAAGCTTTCTTT.